The 11 T cell receptor beta chains listed next were all sequenced from one sample in a study of shared clonotypes between healthy human individuals. Positively selected for CCR7, the CD45RO-negative cells used as naive CD8 cells excluded terminally differentiated effector memory CD45RA+ cells. Only in-frame clones appear in the TCRdb table, and some are missing; sequencing was by immunoSEQ multiplex PCR. The sample holds more than 2 million clones, about 95% seen once. The source material was naive CD8+ T cells sorted from blood. The origin of the receptors is a man between 18 and 35 years old in good health.

Comments on this clone: Distinct nucleotide sequences in the sample also encode this CDR3. The V gene is TRBV5-5, the J gene TRBJ2-5, with TRBD1 identical over 10 bases. This CDR3 has 15 amino acids. The germline V gene encodes CDR1 SGHKS and CDR2 YYEKEE (reference sequence). Trimming at V came to 4 bases and at J to 2 bases, leaving 5 bases not matched to a gene. The CDR3 nucleotides read TGTGCCAGCAGCAGGGGACAGGGGATACAAGAGACCCAGTACTTC. Translated: CASSRGQGIQETQYF.

The rearrangement links TRBV4-3 to TRBJ2-7, with D possibly TRBD1 on 6 matching bases. CDR1 is LGHNA, CDR2 YSLEER, per germline. This CDR3 has 14 amino acids. The V end was cut by 3 bases, the J end by 2 bases, with 11 bases between. The CDR3, as DNA: TGCGCCAGCAGCCAGGTAGGACAGACCTACGAGCAGTACTTC. Amino acids: CASSQVGQTYEQYF.

This chain connects TRBV11-2 to TRBJ2-1, with TRBD1 as a possible D gene (7 bases). Germline loops: CDR1 SGHAT, CDR2 FQNNGV. Trimming removed 1 base at V and 6 bases at J, with 22 bases between. The CDR3 runs 18 residues. CDR3 sequence reads: CASSLGPPGGLQLNEQFF. CDR3 DNA sequence: TGTGCCAGCAGCTTAGGTCCCCCAGGGGGACTGCAACTCAATGAGCAGTTCTTC.

The J gene is TRBJ2-7, the V gene TRBV27; D is tentatively TRBD1 or TRBD2 (6 bases each). The germline CDR1 and CDR2 sequences are MNHEY and SMNVEV (reference sequence). This CDR3 region has 15 residues. Trimming left V 3 bases short and J 0 bases short, with 12 bases between. CDR3 in DNA: TGTGCCAGCAGTTTCACGGGGGCTCCCTCCTACGAGCAGTACTTC. Protein: CASSFTGAPSYEQYF.

V gene TRBV11-2 combines with J gene TRBJ2-5; TRBD2 agrees at 7 bases. Germline V lookup: CDR1 SGHAT, CDR2 FQNNGV. The V gene end was trimmed by 5 bases and the J gene end by 5 bases; junction bases not matched to a gene: 2. The length of the CDR3 is 12 residues. CDR3 residues: CASSRDYETQYF. The DNA for the CDR3 is TGTGCCAGCAGCCGGGACTACGAGACCCAGTACTTC.

The J gene is TRBJ2-4, the V gene TRBV11-2; the D is unclear. CDR3 size: 15 residues. Trimming shortened V by 5 bases and J by 0 bases, and 11 bases separated the two germline ends. The germline gives CDR1 SGHAT, CDR2 FQNNGV. The CDR3 bases are TGTGCCAGCAGCCTTGTCCCGGGAGCCAAAAACATTCAGTACTTC. Protein product: CASSLVPGAKNIQYF.

The J gene is TRBJ2-1, the V gene TRBV9; 9 nucleotides agree with TRBD2. The trim removed 4 bases at V and 8 bases at J, leaving 10 bases unmatched. The CDR3 spans 15 residues. Per germline, CDR1 SGDLS and CDR2 YYNGEE. The CDR3 DNA follows: TGTGCCAGCAGCTCGGGACTAGCAAGTTCCGATGAGCAGTTCTTC. Translation gives CASSSGLASSDEQFF.

With regard to this clone: The same CDR3 is also encoded by other DNA sequences in this sample. The gene calls are TRBV7-9 and TRBJ2-1; D is possibly TRBD2 (5 bases). CDR3 length: 13 amino acids. Per the germline V gene, CDR1 is SEHNR and CDR2 is FQNEAQ (reference sequence). The V and J ends lost 5 bases and 0 bases respectively, with 5 bases between them. The CDR3 DNA reads as TGTGCCAGCAGCGGAGGCTCCTACAATGAGCAGTTCTTC. Protein sequence: CASSGGSYNEQFF.

Only one count was recorded for this clone. This chain joins TRBV30 and TRBJ2-6; no firm D call. Trimming cost V 0 bases and J 0 bases, with 3 bases left between them. The CDR3 runs to 14 residues. Germline CDR1 and CDR2: GTSNPN and SVGIG (reference sequence). In DNA, the CDR3 is TGTGCCTGGAGTGTGGACTCTGGGGCCAACGTCCTGACTTTC. Translation gives CAWSVDSGANVLTF.

The CDR3 nucleotides read TGTGCCAGCAGCTTGGAGGGACAGGTTTCCTACAATGAGCAGTTCTTC. Its protein product is CASSLEGQVSYNEQFF. The J gene is TRBJ2-1, the V gene TRBV5-6, with 8 bases aligning to TRBD1. The CDR3 spans 16 residues. V lost 0 bases, J lost 1 base, and 3 bases stayed unmatched. CDR1 is SGHDT and CDR2 is YYEEEE in the germline V gene.

DNA of the CDR3: TGTGCCAGCAGCTTACCAGGGGACTATGGCTACACCTTC. Its protein is CASSLPGDYGYTF. The chain links TRBV11-1 to TRBJ1-2, with a possible D match to TRBD1 (6 bases). CDR3 length: 13 residues. The germline V and J ends were trimmed by 2 bases and 3 bases, with 7 bases remaining between them. CDR1 SGHAT and CDR2 FQDESV come from the germline V gene (reference sequence).